Listed below are T cell receptor beta chains from one sample, sequenced in a study of shared clonotypes between healthy human individuals. Assay: immunoSEQ multiplex PCR; the TCRdb copy retains only in-frame clones and omits some. The sample has about 380,000 clones, 96% seen once. The sample taken for sequencing was memory CD8+ T cells sorted from blood. These receptors were collected from a man aged 25 to 40 in good health. CDR3s include the opening cysteine and the closing phenylalanine or tryptophan. D genes are given only for firm matches. Expanded clones are given a class, and other clones once, few, many or no size at all.

j_call d_call v_call clone_size cdr3_nt cdr3_aa
TRBJ2-2 TRBD2 TRBV7-7 . TGTGCTAGCAGCTTAGAACCTAGCGGGTCCGGGGAGCTGTTTTTT CASSLEPSGSGELFF
TRBJ2-5 . TRBV7-4 . TGTGCCAGCAGCTTAGGTTCCTTCCAAGAGACCCAGTACTTC CASSLGSFQETQYF
TRBJ2-7 . TRBV28 . TGTGCCAGCAGTCCCAGGGGGGTAGGGGTCGACGAGCAGTACTTC CASSPRGVGVDEQYF
TRBJ2-1 . TRBV5-6 . TGTGCCAGCAGCTTGCTAGCCGTGGGAAAGAGCTCCTACAATGAGCAGTTCTTC CASSLLAVGKSSYNEQFF
TRBJ2-3 TRBD2 TRBV9 . TGTGCCAGCAGCTCCCCGGGACTAGCGGGCACAGATACGCAGTATTTT CASSSPGLAGTDTQYF
TRBJ2-3 . TRBV4-1 . TGCGCCAGCAGCCACGTCAGAGATACGCAGTATTTT CASSHVRDTQYF
TRBJ1-1 . TRBV7-3 . TGTGCCAGCAGCTTACTCCGGAGTACTGAAGCTTTCTTT CASSLLRSTEAFF
TRBJ2-5 . TRBV5-1 . TGCGCCAGCAGCTTGGGGGCCTCCCAAGAGACCCAGTACTTC CASSLGASQETQYF
TRBJ1-3 . TRBV5-4 . TGTGCCAGCAGCTCGGGGGGAAACACCATATATTTT CASSSGGNTIYF
TRBJ2-5 . TRBV25-1 once TGTGCCAGCAGTGAATACCCCTACGTGACCCAGTACTTC CASSEYPYVTQYF
TRBJ1-3 TRBD1 TRBV2 . TGTGCCAGCAGTGAGTCCGACAGGGGCGGAAACACCATATATTTT CASSESDRGGNTIYF
TRBJ1-2 TRBD1 TRBV19 . TGTGCCAGTAGGCTGACAGGGGACTATGGCTACACCTTC CASRLTGDYGYTF
TRBJ2-7 . TRBV10-3 . TGTGCCATCAGTGAGTCTGCTAGCCGCTACTCCTACGAGCAGTACTTC CAISESASRYSYEQYF
TRBJ2-4 . TRBV2 . TGTGCCAGCAGTTCATACACAATAGCCAAAAACATTCAGTACTTC CASSSYTIAKNIQYF
TRBJ2-7 TRBD2 TRBV6-5 . TGTGCCAGCAGCCCACCAAGCGGGGGAGGCTACGAGCAGTACTTC CASSPPSGGGYEQYF
TRBJ1-5 TRBD1 TRBV30 . TGTGCCTGGAGTTCGGGACAGGGAGGACAGCCCCAGCATTTT CAWSSGQGGQPQHF
TRBJ1-2 . TRBV4-1 . TGCGCCAGCAGCCTGAACCGAAAGACCTATGGCTACACCTTC CASSLNRKTYGYTF
TRBJ1-4 . TRBV7-8 . TGTGCCAGCAGCTTAGACGAAAAACTGTTTTTT CASSLDEKLFF
TRBJ1-6 . TRBV6-1 . TGTGCCAGCAGTGAAGAGGGACTTAGAAATTCACCCCTCCACTTT CASSEEGLRNSPLHF
TRBJ1-1 . TRBV7-9 . TGTGCCAGCAGCTTAGTAGGGGGGATGAACACTGAAGCTTTCTTT CASSLVGGMNTEAFF
TRBJ2-3 . TRBV11-3 . TGTGCCAGCAGCCTGATAGTGGGCGATACGCAGTATTTT CASSLIVGDTQYF
TRBJ1-1 . TRBV28 once TGTGCCAGCAGTCCCGGAGGGGTGGCCGAAGGGAAAGCTTTCTTT CASSPGGVAEGKAFF
TRBJ2-7 TRBD2 TRBV5-8 . TGTGCCAGCAGCTTGGGGGGGGCTAGCGGGATGGTCTACGAGCAGTACTTC CASSLGGASGMVYEQYF
TRBJ2-1 TRBD2 TRBV2 . TGTGCCAGCAGTCCGTTTCATACCGGGACTAGCGGCTACAATGAGCAGTTCTTC CASSPFHTGTSGYNEQFF
TRBJ1-2 . TRBV28 . TGTGCCAGCAGTTTTATGTCCCGGACACCTTATGGCTACACCTTC CASSFMSRTPYGYTF
TRBJ1-2 TRBD1 TRBV27 . TGTGCCAGCAGTTTAATCGGGACAGGGAAAAACTATGGCTACACCTTC CASSLIGTGKNYGYTF
TRBJ2-2 TRBD2 TRBV7-3 . TGTGCCCGGACCACTAGCGGGATTTACACCGGGGAGCTGTTTTTT CARTTSGIYTGELFF
TRBJ2-7 TRBD2 TRBV7-2 . TGTGCCAGCAGCCCGACTAGCGGAAGCTCCTACGAGCAGTACTTC CASSPTSGSSYEQYF
TRBJ1-2 . TRBV7-9 . TGTGCCAGCAGCTTACATAACTATGGCTACACCTTC CASSLHNYGYTF
TRBJ1-2 TRBD1 TRBV6-1 . TGTGCCAGCAGTGGACAGGGTGGCTACACCTTC CASSGQGGYTF
TRBJ2-5 . TRBV7-9 . TGTGCCAGCAGCCGCATCTCAGAAGAGACCCAGTACTTC CASSRISEETQYF
TRBJ2-7 TRBD2 TRBV5-6 . TGTGCCAGCAGCTCAGTGGGACTAGCGTACGAGCAGTACTTC CASSSVGLAYEQYF
TRBJ2-7 TRBD2 TRBV14 . TGTGCCAGGACTAGCGGGAGGTACGAGCAGTACTTC CARTSGRYEQYF
TRBJ2-7 TRBD2 TRBV15 . TGTGCCACCAGCAGATTCCGCAGGACTAGCGGGAGTGTCTACGAGCAGTACTTC CATSRFRRTSGSVYEQYF
TRBJ2-3 TRBD2 TRBV10-3 once TGTGCCATCACCCGCGGGGGGGCTGGCACAGATACGCAGTATTTT CAITRGGAGTDTQYF
TRBJ2-2 . TRBV5-4 . TGTGCCAGCAGCTCTCAGTCGGACGGGGAGCTGTTTTTT CASSSQSDGELFF
TRBJ2-4 . TRBV7-9 . TGTGCCAGCAGCTTAGGTCGGAGGGACGGGGACATTCAGTACTTC CASSLGRRDGDIQYF
TRBJ1-1 . TRBV7-2 . TGTGCCAGCAGCTTGGGAGGGGGTCGAACTGAAGCTTTCTTT CASSLGGGRTEAFF
TRBJ2-7 . TRBV5-5 once TGTGCCAGCAGCCTCACCCCCTCGGGAAGCCTCACCTACGAGCAGTACTTC CASSLTPSGSLTYEQYF
TRBJ1-1 . TRBV11-1 . TGTGCCAGCAGTCTAGGGCAGATGGTTTCTTTCTTT CASSLGQMVSFF
TRBJ2-3 . TRBV5-6 . TGTGCCAGCAGCTTGGCCAGACTCACAGATACGCAGTATTTT CASSLARLTDTQYF
TRBJ1-1 . TRBV7-9 . TGTGCCAGCAGACTCGGGCCCTGGGCAGAGGGCACTGAAGCTTTCTTT CASRLGPWAEGTEAFF
TRBJ2-7 . TRBV7-9 . TGTGCCAGCAGCTTAGTAGGTACCGAGCAGTACTTC CASSLVGTEQYF
TRBJ2-6 TRBD2 TRBV28 few TGTGCCAGCACCCCAGCGGGAGGGTCCAACGTCCTGACTTTC CASTPAGGSNVLTF
TRBJ2-1 . TRBV29-1 . TGCAGCGGCGAACGAGGGAACTCCTACAATGAGCAGTTCTTC CSGERGNSYNEQFF
TRBJ1-5 TRBD1 TRBV10-3 . TGTGCCATCAGTCCGGGACAGGGGGCGGTTCAGCCCCAGCATTTT CAISPGQGAVQPQHF
TRBJ2-7 TRBD1 TRBV13 . TGTGCCAGCAGCCCCTGGACAGGGTACCACGAGCAGTACTTC CASSPWTGYHEQYF
TRBJ2-7 . TRBV30 . TGTGCCTGGAGTGTATGGGAGGGGGGCTACGAGCAGTACTTC CAWSVWEGGYEQYF
TRBJ2-1 TRBD1 TRBV7-9 . TGTGCCAGCAGCAGGGACAGTTCTACCTACAATGAGCAGTTCTTC CASSRDSSTYNEQFF
TRBJ2-5 TRBD2 TRBV13 . TGTGCCAGCAGCTGGTTTCCCGGGACTAGCGGCCAAGAGACCCAGTACTTC CASSWFPGTSGQETQYF
TRBJ2-7 . TRBV6-1 . TGTGCCAGCAGGCCATGGGGGGTGTCCTACGAGCAGTACTTC CASRPWGVSYEQYF
TRBJ1-4 . TRBV4-1 . TGCGCCAGCAGCCAAGATCGGCAGGGGAGGGAAAAACTGTTTTTT CASSQDRQGREKLFF
TRBJ1-2 . TRBV28 . TGTGCCAGCAACCCCGGCGTGGTAGCTAACTATGGCTACACCTTC CASNPGVVANYGYTF
TRBJ2-5 . TRBV19 . TGTGCCAGTAGTATCGCCCGGGGAGAGACCCAGTACTTC CASSIARGETQYF
TRBJ1-1 . TRBV19 . TGTGCCAGTAGTCTGAACGGTAGGACTAACACTGAAGCTTTCTTT CASSLNGRTNTEAFF